One T cell receptor beta chain is described in this entry. Its matching antigen is unknown. The sample comes from a study of breast tumors, draining lymph nodes, adjacent tissues. General study findings and limits: Tumor repertoires ranked between lymph nodes and nontumor tissue in diversity, with V and J gene preferences.

Axillary draining lymph nodes of breast cancer patients supplied the node samples. This CDR3 has 13 residues. The germline V gene has CDR1 MNHEY and CDR2 SVGAGI. V lost 4 bases, J lost 8 bases, and 12 bases lay in between. TCRdb reprocessed the multiplex PCR reads via MiXCR and lists one record per CDR3 protein. The sample has 70,000 to 85,000 distinct CDR3 sequences; roughly 19% are singletons. This TCR was sampled from a female donor with breast cancer. Some clones in this sample may be carry-over from other donors' samples. The sample comprised axillary lymph node tissue. The gene calls are TRBV6-5 and TRBJ2-4; perhaps D is TRBD1 or TRBD2 (5 bases each). CDR3 nucleotides: TGTGCCAGCAGTTTACGGGAAGGGGACATTCAGTACTTC. Translating it yields CASSLREGDIQYF.